Reported below is one T cell receptor (beta chain). No antigen is known for it. This sample was included in a study of cytomegalovirus exposure and HLA in healthy donors. PCR involved 60 Vbeta and 13 Jbeta primers. The method was immunoSEQ multiplex PCR; TCRdb's version includes in-frame clones alone and lacks a portion of them. Here the sample spans 95,000 to 100,000 clones, roughly 74% being singletons. Study conclusions and caveats: Among the CMV-associated chains, three were confirmed in vitro as specific for CMV antigens. Later on, a genetic analysis was performed. It linked a missense variant in DCLRE1C with V- and J-gene trimming of TCR beta. Earlier analysis looked at TCR beta V segments, and most were productive about 87% or about 30% of the time.

This CDR3 spans 15 amino acids. The germline V gene encodes CDR1 MNHNS and CDR2 SASEGT. V trimming: 10 bases; J trimming: 4 bases; junction bases outside the gene matches: 9. The sequence was collected from a woman between 40 and 50 years old in good health and CMV-seronegative. The sequencing sample was made of PBMCs. The chain employs TRBV6-1 and TRBJ2-2; 10 positions match TRBD1. The CDR3 loop is CATANDRGLTGELFF. The CDR3 DNA reads as TGTGCCACAGCAAATGACAGGGGGCTCACCGGGGAGCTGTTTTTT.